This paragraph covers one T cell receptor beta chain sequence. This record comes from a study of T cell responses to AZD1222 COVID-19 vaccine. V was cut by 1 base and J by 8 bases, with 21 bases left in between. Germline V gene sequence: CDR1 SGHRS, CDR2 YFSETQ. This CDR3 contains 16 residues. The method was immunoSEQ multiplex PCR; TCRdb's version includes in-frame clones alone and lacks a portion of them. Of about 120,000 clones detected, 80% to 90% appear once; the ten largest clones hold almost 9.5%. This sequence was found in an adult in good health. This material consisted of peripheral blood, taken on day 0 of AZD1222 vaccination. The chain is built from TRBV5-1 and TRBJ1-2; TRBD1 is a possible D gene (5 bases). CDR3 sequence reads: CASSLQDGALLGGYTF. The CDR3 coding sequence is TGCGCCAGCAGCTTGCAGGACGGGGCCCTGCTTGGAGGCTACACCTTC.